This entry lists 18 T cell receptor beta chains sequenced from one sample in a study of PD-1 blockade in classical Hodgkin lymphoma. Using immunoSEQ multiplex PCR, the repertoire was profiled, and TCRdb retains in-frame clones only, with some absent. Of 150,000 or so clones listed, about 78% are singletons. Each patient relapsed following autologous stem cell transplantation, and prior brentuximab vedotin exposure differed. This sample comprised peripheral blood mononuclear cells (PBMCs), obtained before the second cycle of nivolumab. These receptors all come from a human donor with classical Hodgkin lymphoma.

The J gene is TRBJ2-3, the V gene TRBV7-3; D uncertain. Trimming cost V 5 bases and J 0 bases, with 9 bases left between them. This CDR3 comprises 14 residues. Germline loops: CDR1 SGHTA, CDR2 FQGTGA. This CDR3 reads CASSLTKSTDTQYF. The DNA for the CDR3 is TGTGCCAGCAGCCTGACAAAAAGCACAGATACGCAGTATTTT.

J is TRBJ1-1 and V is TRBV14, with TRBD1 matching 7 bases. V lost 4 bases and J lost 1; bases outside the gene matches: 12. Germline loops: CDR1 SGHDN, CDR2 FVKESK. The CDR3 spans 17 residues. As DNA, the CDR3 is TGTGCCAGCAGCCGATTTAACGGACAGGACAAGAACACTGAAGCTTTCTTT. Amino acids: CASSRFNGQDKNTEAFF.

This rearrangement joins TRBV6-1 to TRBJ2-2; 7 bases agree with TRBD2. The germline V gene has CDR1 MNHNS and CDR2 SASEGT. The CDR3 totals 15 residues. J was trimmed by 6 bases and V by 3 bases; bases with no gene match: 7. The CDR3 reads CASSDFSRGSGELFF. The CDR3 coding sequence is TGTGCCAGCAGTGATTTCTCGCGGGGGTCCGGGGAGCTGTTTTTT.

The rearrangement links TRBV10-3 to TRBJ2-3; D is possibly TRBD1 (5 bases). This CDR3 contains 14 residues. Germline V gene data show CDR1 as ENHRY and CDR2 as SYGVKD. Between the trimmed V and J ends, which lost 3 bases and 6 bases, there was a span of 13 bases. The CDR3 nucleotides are TGTGCCATCAGTGAATCGGCAGGGTTGGATACGCAGTATTTT. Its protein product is CAISESAGLDTQYF.

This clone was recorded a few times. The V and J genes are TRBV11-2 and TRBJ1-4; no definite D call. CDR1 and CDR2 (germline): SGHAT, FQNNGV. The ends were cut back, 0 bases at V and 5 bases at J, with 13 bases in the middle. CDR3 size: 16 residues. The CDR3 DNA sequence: TGTGCCAGCAGCTTAGATCTCGCACTCACAAATGAAAAACTGTTTTTT. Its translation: CASSLDLALTNEKLFF.

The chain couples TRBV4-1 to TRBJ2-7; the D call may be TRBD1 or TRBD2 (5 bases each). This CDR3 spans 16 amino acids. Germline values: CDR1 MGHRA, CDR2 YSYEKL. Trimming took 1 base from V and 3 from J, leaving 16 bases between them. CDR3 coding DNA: TGCGCCAGCAGCCAAGGCAGGGACCAGCCGGTCTACGAGCAGTACTTC. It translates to CASSQGRDQPVYEQYF.

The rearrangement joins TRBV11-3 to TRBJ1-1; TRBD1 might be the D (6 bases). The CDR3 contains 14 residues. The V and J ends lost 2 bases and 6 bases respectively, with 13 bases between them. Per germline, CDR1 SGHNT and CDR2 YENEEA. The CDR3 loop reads CASSLRGFGAEAFF. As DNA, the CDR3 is TGTGCCAGCAGCTTAAGGGGGTTTGGTGCTGAAGCTTTCTTT.

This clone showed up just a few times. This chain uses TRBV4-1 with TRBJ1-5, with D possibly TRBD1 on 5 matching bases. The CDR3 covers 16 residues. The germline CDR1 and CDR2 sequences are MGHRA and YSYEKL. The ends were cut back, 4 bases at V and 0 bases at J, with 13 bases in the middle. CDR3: CASSLAGEVSNQPQHF. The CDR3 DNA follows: TGCGCCAGCAGCCTAGCGGGGGAGGTTAGCAATCAGCCCCAGCATTTT.

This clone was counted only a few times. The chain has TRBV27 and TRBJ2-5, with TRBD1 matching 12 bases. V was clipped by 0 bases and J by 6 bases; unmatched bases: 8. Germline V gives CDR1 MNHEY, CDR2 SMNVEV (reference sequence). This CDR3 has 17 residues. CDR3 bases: TGTGCCAGCAGTTTATCGCCTCCGGGACAGGGGGCGCAGACCCAGTACTTC. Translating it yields CASSLSPPGQGAQTQYF.

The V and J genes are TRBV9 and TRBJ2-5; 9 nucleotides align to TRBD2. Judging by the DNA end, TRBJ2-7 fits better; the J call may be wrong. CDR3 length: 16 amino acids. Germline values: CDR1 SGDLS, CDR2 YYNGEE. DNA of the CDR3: TGTGCCAGCAGCGTAGGCGGACTAGCGAGGTCCTACGAGCAGTACTTC. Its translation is CASSVGGLARSYEQYF.

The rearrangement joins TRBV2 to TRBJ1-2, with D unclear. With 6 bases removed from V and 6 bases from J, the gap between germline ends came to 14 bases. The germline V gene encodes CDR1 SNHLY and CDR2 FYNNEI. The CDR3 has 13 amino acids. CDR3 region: CASRNPGIDGYTF. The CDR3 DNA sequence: TGTGCCAGCAGGAACCCGGGAATTGATGGCTACACCTTC. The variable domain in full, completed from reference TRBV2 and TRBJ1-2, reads EPEVTQTPSHQVTQMGQEVILRCVPISNHLYFYWYRQILGQKVEFLVSFYNNEISEKSEIFDDQFSVERPDGSNFTLKIRSTKLEDSAMYFCASRNPGIDGYTFGSGTRLTVV.

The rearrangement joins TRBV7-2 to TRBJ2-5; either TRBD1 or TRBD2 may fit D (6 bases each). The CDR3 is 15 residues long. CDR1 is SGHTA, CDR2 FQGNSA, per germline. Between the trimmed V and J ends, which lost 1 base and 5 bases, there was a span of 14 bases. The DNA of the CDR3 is TGTGCCAGCAGCTTAGTCGGGGGCCGAATGGAGACCCAGTACTTC. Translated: CASSLVGGRMETQYF.

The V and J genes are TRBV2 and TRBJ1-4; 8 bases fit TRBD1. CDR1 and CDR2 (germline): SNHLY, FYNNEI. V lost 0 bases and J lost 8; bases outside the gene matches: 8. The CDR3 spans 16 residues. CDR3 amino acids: CASSEASRGLGEKLFF. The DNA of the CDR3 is TGTGCCAGCAGTGAAGCCTCCAGGGGGCTGGGAGAAAAACTGTTTTTT.

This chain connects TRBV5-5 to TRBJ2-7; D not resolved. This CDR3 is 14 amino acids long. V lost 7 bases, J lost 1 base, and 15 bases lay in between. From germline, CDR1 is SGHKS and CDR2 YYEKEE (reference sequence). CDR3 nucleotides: TGTGCCAGCCTCCAAAACGTCGGGTCCTACGAGCAGTACTTC. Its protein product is CASLQNVGSYEQYF. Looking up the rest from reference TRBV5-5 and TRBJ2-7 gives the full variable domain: DAGVTQSPTHLIKTRGQQVTLRCSPISGHKSVSWYQQVLGQGPQFIFQYYEKEERGRGNFPDRFSARQFPNYSSELNVNALLLGDSALYLCASLQNVGSYEQYFGPGTRLTVT.

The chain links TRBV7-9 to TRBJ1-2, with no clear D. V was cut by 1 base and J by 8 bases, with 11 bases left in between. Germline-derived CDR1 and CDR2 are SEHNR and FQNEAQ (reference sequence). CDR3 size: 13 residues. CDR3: CASSLGGVGGYTF. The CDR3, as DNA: TGTGCCAGCAGCTTAGGCGGGGTAGGAGGCTACACCTTC.

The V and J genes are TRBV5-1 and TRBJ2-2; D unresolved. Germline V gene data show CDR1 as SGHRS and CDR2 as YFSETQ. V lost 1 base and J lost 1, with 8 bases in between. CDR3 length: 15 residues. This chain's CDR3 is CASSLISLNTGELFF. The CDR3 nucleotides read TGCGCCAGCAGCTTGATCTCCCTGAACACCGGGGAGCTGTTTTTT. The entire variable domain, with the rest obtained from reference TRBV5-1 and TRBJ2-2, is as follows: KAGVTQTPRYLIKTRGQQVTLSCSPISGHRSVSWYQQTPGQGLQFLFEYFSETQRNKGNFPGRFSGRQFSNSRSEMNVSTLELGDSALYLCASSLISLNTGELFFGEGSRLTVL.

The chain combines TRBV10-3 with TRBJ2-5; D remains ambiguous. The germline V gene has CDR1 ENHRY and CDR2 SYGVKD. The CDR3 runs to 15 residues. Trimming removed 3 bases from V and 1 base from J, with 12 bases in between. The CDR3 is CAISEAPDGQETQYF. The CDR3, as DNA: TGTGCCATCAGTGAAGCTCCGGACGGCCAAGAGACCCAGTACTTC.

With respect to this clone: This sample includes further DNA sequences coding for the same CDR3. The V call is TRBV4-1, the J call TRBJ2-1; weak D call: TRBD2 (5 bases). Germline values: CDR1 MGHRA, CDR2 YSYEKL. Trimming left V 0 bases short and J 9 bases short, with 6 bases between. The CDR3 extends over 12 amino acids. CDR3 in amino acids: CASSQDRGEQFF. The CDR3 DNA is TGCGCCAGCAGCCAAGATCGGGGTGAGCAGTTCTTC.